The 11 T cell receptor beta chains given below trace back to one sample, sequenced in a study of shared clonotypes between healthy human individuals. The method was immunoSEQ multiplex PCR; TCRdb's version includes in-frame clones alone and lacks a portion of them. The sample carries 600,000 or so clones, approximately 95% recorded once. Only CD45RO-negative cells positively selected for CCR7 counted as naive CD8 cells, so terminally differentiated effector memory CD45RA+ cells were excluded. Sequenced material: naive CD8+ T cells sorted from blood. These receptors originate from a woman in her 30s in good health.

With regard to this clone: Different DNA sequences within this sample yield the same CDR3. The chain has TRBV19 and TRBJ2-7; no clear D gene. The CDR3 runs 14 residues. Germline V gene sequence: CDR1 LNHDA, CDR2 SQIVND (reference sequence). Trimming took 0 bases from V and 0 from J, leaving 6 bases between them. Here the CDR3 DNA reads TGTGCCAGTAGTATAGATCTGGGCTCCTACGAGCAGTACTTC. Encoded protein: CASSIDLGSYEQYF.

The CDR3 sequence: CASSLGAGSTDTQYF. CDR3 coding DNA: TGTGCCAGCAGCTTGGGGGCAGGGAGCACAGATACGCAGTATTTT. The genes are TRBV5-4 and TRBJ2-3; weak D call: TRBD1 (5 bases). This CDR3 is 15 amino acids long. Germline CDR1 and CDR2: SGHNT and YYREEE (reference sequence). V lost 0 bases to trimming and J lost 0 bases, with 8 bases between them.

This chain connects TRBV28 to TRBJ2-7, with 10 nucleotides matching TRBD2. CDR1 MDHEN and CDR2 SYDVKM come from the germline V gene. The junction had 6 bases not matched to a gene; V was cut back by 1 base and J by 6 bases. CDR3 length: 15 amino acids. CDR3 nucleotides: TGTGCCAGCAGTTTATTAAGCGGGAGGGCGGGCGAGCAGTACTTC. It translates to CASSLLSGRAGEQYF.

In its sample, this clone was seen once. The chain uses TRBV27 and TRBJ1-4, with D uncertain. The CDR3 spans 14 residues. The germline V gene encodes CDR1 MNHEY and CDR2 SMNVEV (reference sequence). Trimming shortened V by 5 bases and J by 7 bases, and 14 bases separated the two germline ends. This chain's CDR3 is CASSLGMGAEKLFF. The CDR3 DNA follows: TGTGCCAGCAGTCTAGGTATGGGAGCTGAAAAACTGTTTTTT.

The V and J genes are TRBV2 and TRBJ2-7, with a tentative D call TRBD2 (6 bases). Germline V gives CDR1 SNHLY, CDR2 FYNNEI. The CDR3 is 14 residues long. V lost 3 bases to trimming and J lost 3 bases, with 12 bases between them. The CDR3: CASSEAGGVYEQYF. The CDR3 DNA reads TGTGCCAGCAGTGAGGCCGGCGGGGTCTACGAGCAGTACTTC.

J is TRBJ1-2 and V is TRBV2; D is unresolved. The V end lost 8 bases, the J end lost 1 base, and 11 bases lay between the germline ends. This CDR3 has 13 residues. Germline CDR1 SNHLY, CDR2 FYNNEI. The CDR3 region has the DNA TGTGCCAGCCCGGCAGACCTTAACTATGGCTACACCTTC. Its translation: CASPADLNYGYTF.

The CDR3 coding sequence is TGTGCCAGCATTTGGGGGCTAGGAGGAAACACCATATATTTT. It is translated as CASIWGLGGNTIYF. V usage is TRBV2 and J usage is TRBJ1-3; the D gene is possibly TRBD1 (6 bases). Germline assignment: CDR1 SNHLY and CDR2 FYNNEI. The CDR3 has 14 residues. With 7 bases removed from V and 4 bases from J, the gap between germline ends came to 14 bases.

CDR3 bases: TGTGCCAGCACTTTTCTTAGCGAGCAGTACTTC. Protein sequence: CASTFLSEQYF. This rearrangement joins TRBV6-5 to TRBJ2-7; the D is unclear. Germline values: CDR1 MNHEY, CDR2 SVGAGI. The CDR3 loop spans 11 amino acids. The germline V and J ends were trimmed by 7 bases and 6 bases, with 10 bases remaining between them.

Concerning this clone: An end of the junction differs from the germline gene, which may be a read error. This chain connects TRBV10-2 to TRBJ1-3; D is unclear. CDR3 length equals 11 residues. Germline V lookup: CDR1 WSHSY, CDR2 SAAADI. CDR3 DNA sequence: TGCGCCAGCAGTGATGGATACACCATATATTTT. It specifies CASSDGYTIYF.

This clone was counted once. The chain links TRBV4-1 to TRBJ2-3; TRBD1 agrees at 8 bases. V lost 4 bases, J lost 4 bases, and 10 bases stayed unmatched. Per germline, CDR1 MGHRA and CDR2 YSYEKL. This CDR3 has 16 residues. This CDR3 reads CASSRLRGLSADTQYF. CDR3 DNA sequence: TGCGCCAGCAGCCGGCTCAGGGGGCTGTCGGCAGATACGCAGTATTTT.

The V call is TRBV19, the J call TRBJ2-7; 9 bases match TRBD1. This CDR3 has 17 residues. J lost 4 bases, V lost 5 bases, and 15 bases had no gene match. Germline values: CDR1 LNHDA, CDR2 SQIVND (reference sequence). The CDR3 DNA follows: TGTGCCAGTAGTTTCCAATTAGTCGGGACAGGGCTATACGAGCAGTACTTC. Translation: CASSFQLVGTGLYEQYF.